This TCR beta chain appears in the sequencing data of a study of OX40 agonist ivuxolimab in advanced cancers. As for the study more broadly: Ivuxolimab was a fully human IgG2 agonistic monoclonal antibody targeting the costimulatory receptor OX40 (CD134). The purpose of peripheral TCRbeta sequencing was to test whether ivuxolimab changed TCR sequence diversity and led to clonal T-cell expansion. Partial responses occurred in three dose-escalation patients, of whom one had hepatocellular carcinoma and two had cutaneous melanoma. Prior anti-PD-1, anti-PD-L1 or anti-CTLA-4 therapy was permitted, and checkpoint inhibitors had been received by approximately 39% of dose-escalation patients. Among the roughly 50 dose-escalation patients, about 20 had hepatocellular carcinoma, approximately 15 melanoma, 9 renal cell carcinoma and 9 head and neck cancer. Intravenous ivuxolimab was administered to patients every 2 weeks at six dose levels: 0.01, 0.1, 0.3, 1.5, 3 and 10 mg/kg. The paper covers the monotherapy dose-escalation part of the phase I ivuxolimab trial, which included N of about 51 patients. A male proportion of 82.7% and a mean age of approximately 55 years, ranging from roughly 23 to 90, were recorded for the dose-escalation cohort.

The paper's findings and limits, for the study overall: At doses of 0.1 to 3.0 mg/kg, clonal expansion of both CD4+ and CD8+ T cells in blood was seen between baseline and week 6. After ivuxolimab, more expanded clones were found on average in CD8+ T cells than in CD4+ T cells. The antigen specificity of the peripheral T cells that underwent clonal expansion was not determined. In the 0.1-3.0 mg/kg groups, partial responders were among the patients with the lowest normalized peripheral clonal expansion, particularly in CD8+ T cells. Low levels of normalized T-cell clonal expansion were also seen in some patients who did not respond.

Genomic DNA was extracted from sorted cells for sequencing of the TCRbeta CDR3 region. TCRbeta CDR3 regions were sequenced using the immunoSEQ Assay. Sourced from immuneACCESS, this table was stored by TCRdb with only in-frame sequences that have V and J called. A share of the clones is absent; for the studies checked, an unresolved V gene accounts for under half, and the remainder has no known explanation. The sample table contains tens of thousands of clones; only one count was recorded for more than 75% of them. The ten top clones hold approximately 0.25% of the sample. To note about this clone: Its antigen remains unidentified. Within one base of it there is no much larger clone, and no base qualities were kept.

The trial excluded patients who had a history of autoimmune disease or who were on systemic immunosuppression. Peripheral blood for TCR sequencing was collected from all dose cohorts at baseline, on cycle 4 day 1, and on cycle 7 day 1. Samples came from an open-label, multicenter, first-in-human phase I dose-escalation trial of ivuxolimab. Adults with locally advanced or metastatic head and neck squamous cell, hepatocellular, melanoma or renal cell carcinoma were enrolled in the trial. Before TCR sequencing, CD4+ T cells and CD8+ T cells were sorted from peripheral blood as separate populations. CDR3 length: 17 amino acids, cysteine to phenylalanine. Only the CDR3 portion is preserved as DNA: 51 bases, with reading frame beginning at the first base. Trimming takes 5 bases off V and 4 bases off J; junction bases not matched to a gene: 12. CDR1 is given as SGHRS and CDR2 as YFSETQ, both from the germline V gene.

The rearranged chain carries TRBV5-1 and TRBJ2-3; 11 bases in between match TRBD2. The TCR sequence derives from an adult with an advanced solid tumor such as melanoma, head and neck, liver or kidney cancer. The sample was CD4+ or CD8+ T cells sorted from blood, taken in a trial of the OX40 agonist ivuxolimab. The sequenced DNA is TGCGCCAGCAGTTTCCGGGGTAGCGGGAGGGCCTCAGATACGCAGTATTTT. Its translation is CASSFRGSGRASDTQYF.